The 7 T cell receptor beta chains in this list originate from one sample, sequenced in a study of blood T cell repertoires in COVID-19. Profiled with immunoSEQ multiplex PCR; TCRdb holds only in-frame clones, not every one. Among 210,000 or so clones listed, 85% to 90% were seen once. Sequenced: peripheral blood. These receptors were taken from a man between 50 and 59 years old with acute or convalescent COVID-19.

The CDR3 DNA sequence: TGTGCCAGCAGCACACGCGGCCTAGCGGGGGACGGCACAGATACGCAGTATTTT. Protein sequence: CASSTRGLAGDGTDTQYF. The rearrangement joins TRBV9 to TRBJ2-3, with 10 bases lining up with TRBD2. Trimming took 4 bases from V and 1 from J; bases not matched to a gene: 12. The CDR3 totals 18 residues. Germline lookup yields CDR1 SGDLS and CDR2 YYNGEE.

The chain has TRBV12-3 or TRBV12-4 and TRBJ2-3; D is unresolved. V was trimmed by 3 bases and J by 4 bases, leaving 5 bases between them. There are 12 residues in the CDR3. DNA for the CDR3: TGTGCCAGCAGTTTCGTTGCAGATACGCAGTATTTT. Its translation: CASSFVADTQYF.

The chain employs TRBV18 and TRBJ2-1, with TRBD2 matching over 8 bases. The germline V gene encodes CDR1 KGHSH and CDR2 LQKENI. Losses at the gene ends were 5 bases for V and 10 bases for J; bases not matched to a gene: 1. The CDR3 consists of 11 residues. DNA for the CDR3: TGTGCCAGCTCAATAGCGGGGGAGCAGTTCTTC. Translation gives CASSIAGEQFF.

The J gene is TRBJ2-7, the V gene TRBV5-1; TRBD1 aligns across 8 bases. This CDR3 is built from 16 residues. CDR1 SGHRS and CDR2 YFSETQ come from the germline V gene. The V segment lost 5 bases and the J segment 5 bases; nucleotides outside the gene matches: 15. CDR3 coding DNA: TGCGCCAGCAGGGCCGCCTCCAGGACAGGGATCCACGAGCAGTACTTC. Translated, it gives CASRAASRTGIHEQYF.

The chain uses TRBV5-1 and TRBJ2-7, with 7 positions matching TRBD1. The V and J ends lost 2 bases and 4 bases, in that order; junction bases with no gene match: 9. Germline CDR1 is SGHRS and CDR2 is YFSETQ. This CDR3 contains 15 residues. The CDR3 region has the DNA TGCGCCAGCAGCTTCAGACAGGGCCAAGGGTACGAGCAGTACTTC. Its translation is CASSFRQGQGYEQYF. The whole variable domain, remainder taken from reference TRBV5-1 and TRBJ2-7, is KAGVTQTPRYLIKTRGQQVTLSCSPISGHRSVSWYQQTPGQGLQFLFEYFSETQRNKGNFPGRFSGRQFSNSRSEMNVSTLELGDSALYLCASSFRQGQGYEQYFGPGTRLTVT.

V and J are TRBV19 and TRBJ1-6, with 7 bases fitting TRBD1. This CDR3 has 13 residues. Germline lookup yields CDR1 LNHDA and CDR2 SQIVND (reference sequence). V dropped 7 bases and J dropped 10; count of bases not matched to a gene: 7. DNA for the CDR3: TGTGCCAGTAAAAAAGGGGGCTACTCACCCCTCCACTTT. Its translation is CASKKGGYSPLHF.

The gene calls are TRBV11-2 and TRBJ1-1; 9 nucleotides match TRBD1. Germline CDR1 and CDR2: SGHAT and FQNNGV. The CDR3 contains 14 residues. V gave up 7 bases and J gave up 0 bases; unmatched junction bases: 3. CDR3 loop: CASTGTGLNTEAFF. In DNA, the CDR3 is TGTGCCAGCACCGGGACAGGGTTGAACACTGAAGCTTTCTTT. Together with reference TRBV11-2 and TRBJ1-1, the CDR3 gives the full variable domain: EAGVAQSPRYKIIEKRQSVAFWCNPISGHATLYWYQQILGQGPKLLIQFQNNGVVDDSQLPKDRFSAERLKGVDSTLKIQPAKLEDSAVYLCASTGTGLNTEAFFGQGTRLTVV.